This T cell receptor (beta chain) appears in the sequencing data of a study of vaccination and CD4 T cells after COVID-19. Study-wide context: Convalescent donors totaled six males and four females, including two who were Hispanic.

Indicated treatment: approximately 9-day PBMC culture with coronavirus spike peptide pools or control peptides (ViraFEST assay). With peptide pools, ViraFEST first expanded antigen-specific T cells and afterwards sequenced their TCRs. Sequencing of DNA taken from cultured CD4+ T cells relied on the Oncomine TCR Beta short-read assay. TCRdb used MiXCR to reprocess the PCR reads, holding one entry per CDR3 protein. The data hold about 3,000 distinct CDR3 sequences, with around two fifths observed a single time. Germline values: CDR1 DFQATT, CDR2 SNEGSKA (reference sequence). CDR3 length equals 14 residues. Losses at the gene ends were 6 bases for V and 2 bases for J; bases not matched to a gene: 8. This clonotype was seen more than once but under ten times. Its antigen is unknown.

The V gene is TRBV20-1, the J gene TRBJ1-1; the match to TRBD1 covers 8 bases. The origin of this receptor is a human donor who had recovered from COVID-19. The sequenced sample was CD4+ T cells from blood, cultured in vitro. CDR3 residues: CSAPGQGINTEAFF. In nucleotides, the CDR3 is TGCAGTGCCCCAGGACAGGGCATAAACACTGAAGCTTTCTTT.